This T cell receptor (beta chain) appears in the sequencing data of a study of OX40 agonist ivuxolimab in advanced cancers. Germline V CDR1 and CDR2: LNHDA, SQIVND (reference sequence). J lost 9 bases, V lost 6 bases, and 9 bases had no gene match. CDR3 size: 15 residues. Repertoires were generated with immunoSEQ multiplex PCR, while TCRdb's copy carries only in-frame clones and drops some. The sample holds tens of thousands of clones, about 92% seen once. This chain uses TRBV19 with TRBJ1-6; 9 bases match TRBD1. Material: CD4+ or CD8+ T cells sorted from blood, obtained in a trial of the OX40 agonist ivuxolimab. The clonotype originates from an adult with an advanced solid tumor such as melanoma, head and neck, liver or kidney cancer. This CDR3 reads CASRPGQGLISPLHF. CDR3 nucleotide sequence: TGTGCCAGTAGGCCGGGACAGGGTTTAATTTCACCCCTCCACTTT.